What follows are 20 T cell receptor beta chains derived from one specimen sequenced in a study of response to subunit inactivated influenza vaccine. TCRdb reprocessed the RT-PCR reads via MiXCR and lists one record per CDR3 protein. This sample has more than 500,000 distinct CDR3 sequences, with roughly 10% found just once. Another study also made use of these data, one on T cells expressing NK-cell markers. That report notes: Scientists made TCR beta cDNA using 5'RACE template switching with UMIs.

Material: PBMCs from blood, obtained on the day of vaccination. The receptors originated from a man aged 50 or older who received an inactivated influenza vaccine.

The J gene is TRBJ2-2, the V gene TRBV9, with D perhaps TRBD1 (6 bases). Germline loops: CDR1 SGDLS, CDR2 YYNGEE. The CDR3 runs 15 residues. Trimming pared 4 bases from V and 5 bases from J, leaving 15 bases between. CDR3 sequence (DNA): TGTGCCAGCAGCATACTACAGGGACCGACCGGGGAGCTGTTTTTT. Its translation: CASSILQGPTGELFF.

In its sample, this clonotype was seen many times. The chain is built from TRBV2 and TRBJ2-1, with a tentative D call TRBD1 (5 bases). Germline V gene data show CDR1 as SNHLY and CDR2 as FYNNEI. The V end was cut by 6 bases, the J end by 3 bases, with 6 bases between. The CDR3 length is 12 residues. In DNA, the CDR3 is TGTGCCAGCAGCAGGGACTACAATGAGCAGTTCTTC. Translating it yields CASSRDYNEQFF.

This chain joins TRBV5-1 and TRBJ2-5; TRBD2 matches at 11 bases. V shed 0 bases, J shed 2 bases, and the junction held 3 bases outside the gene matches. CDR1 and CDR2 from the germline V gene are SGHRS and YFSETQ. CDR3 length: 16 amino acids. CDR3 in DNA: TGCGCCAGCAGCTTGGCCGTAGCGGGGGGGCAAGAGACCCAGTACTTC. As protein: CASSLAVAGGQETQYF.

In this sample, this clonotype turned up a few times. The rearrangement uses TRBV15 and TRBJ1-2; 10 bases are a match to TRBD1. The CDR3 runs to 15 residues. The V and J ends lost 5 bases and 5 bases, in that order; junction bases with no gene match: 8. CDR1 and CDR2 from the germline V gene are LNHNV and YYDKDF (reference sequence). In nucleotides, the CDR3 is TGTGCCACCAGCCCTCCGGGACAGGGGTGGTATGGCTACACCTTC. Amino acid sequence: CATSPPGQGWYGYTF.

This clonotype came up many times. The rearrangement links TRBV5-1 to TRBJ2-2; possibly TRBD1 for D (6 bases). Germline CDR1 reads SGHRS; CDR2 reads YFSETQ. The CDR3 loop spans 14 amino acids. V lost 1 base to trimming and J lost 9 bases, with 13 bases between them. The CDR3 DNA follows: TGCGCCAGCAGCTTGTTTCGAGGGGGACGGGAGCTGTTTTTT. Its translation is CASSLFRGGRELFF.

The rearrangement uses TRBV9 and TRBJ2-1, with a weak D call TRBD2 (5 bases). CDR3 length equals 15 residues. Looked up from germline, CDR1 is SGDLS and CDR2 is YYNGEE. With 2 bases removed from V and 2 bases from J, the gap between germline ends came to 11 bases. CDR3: CASSVSGLPYNEQFF. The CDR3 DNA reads TGTGCCAGCAGCGTTTCGGGGTTGCCCTACAATGAGCAGTTCTTC. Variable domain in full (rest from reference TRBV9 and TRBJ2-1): DSGVTQTPKHLITATGQRVTLRCSPRSGDLSVYWYQQSLDQGLQFLIQYYNGEERAKGNILERFSAQQFPDLHSELNLSSLELGDSALYFCASSVSGLPYNEQFFGPGTRLTVL.

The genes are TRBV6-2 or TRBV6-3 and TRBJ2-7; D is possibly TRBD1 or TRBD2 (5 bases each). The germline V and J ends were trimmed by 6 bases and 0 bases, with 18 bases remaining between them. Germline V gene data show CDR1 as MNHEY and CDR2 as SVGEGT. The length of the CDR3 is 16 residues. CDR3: CASSPGPRGGSYEQYF. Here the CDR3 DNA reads TGTGCCAGCAGCCCGGGCCCCCGGGGCGGCTCCTACGAGCAGTACTTC.

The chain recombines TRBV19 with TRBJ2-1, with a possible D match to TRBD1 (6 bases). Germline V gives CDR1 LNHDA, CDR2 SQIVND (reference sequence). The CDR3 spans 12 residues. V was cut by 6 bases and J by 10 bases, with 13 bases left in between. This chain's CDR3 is CASSRQVSEQFF. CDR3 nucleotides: TGTGCCAGTAGCAGACAGGTTAGCGAGCAGTTCTTC.

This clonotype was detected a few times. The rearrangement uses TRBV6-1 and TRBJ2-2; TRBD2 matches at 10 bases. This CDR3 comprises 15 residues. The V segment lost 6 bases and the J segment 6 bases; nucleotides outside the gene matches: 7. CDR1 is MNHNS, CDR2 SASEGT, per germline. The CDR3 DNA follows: TGTGCCAGCAGAATGAGTGGGACTAGCGCCGGGGAGCTGTTTTTT. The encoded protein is CASRMSGTSAGELFF.

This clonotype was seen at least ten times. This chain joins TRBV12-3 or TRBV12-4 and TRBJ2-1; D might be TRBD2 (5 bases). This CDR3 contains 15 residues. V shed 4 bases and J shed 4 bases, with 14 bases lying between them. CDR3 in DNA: TGTGCCAGCAGTTCTGGACGGGGAATATACAATGAGCAGTTCTTC. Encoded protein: CASSSGRGIYNEQFF.

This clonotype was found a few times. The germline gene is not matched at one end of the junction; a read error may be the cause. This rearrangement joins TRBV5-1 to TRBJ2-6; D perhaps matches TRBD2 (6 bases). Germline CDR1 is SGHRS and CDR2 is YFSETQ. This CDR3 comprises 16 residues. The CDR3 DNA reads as TGCGCCAGCAGATTGGAGGGAATCTCTGGGGCCAACGTCCTGACTTTC. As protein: CASRLEGISGANVLTF.

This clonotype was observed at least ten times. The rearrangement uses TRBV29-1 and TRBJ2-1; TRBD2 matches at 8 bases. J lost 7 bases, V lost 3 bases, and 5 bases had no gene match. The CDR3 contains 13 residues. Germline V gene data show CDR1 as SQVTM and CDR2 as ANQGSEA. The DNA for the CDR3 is TGCAGCGTTGAGCGGGGGGAAAATAATGAGCAGTTCTTC. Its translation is CSVERGENNEQFF.

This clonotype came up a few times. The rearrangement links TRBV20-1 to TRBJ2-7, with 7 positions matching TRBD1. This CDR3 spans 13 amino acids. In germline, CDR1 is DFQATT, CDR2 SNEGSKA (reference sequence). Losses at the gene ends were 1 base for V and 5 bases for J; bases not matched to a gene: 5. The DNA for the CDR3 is TGCAGTGCTAGAGTAGGGGGCTGGGACGAGCAGTACTTC. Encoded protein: CSARVGGWDEQYF.

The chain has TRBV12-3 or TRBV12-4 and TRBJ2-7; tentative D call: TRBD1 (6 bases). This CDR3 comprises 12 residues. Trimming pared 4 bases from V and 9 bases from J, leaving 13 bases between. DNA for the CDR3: TGTGCCAGCAGTTCAATCGACAGGTCGCAGTACTTC. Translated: CASSSIDRSQYF.

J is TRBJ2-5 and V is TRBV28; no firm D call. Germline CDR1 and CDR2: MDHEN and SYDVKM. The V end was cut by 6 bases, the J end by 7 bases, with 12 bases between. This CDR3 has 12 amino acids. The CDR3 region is CASRNTLGTQYF. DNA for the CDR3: TGTGCCAGCAGGAACACGTTGGGGACCCAGTACTTC. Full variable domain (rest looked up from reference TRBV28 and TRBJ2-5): DVKVTQSSRYLVKRTGEKVFLECVQDMDHENMFWYRQDPGLGLRLIYFSYDVKMKEKGDIPEGYSVSREKKERFSLILESASTNQTSMYLCASRNTLGTQYFGPGTRLLVL.

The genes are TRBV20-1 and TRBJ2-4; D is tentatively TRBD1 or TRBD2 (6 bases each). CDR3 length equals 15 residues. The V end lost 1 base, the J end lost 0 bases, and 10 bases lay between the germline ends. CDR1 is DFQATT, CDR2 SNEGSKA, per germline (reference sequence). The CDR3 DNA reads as TGCAGTGCTAGAGCGGGGGCGCGAGCCAAAAACATTCAGTACTTC. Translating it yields CSARAGARAKNIQYF.

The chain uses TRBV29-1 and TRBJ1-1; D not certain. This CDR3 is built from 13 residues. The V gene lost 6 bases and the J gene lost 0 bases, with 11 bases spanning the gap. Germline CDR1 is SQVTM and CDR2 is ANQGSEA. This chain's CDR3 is CSVVNSVNTEAFF. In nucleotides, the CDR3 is TGCAGCGTCGTCAACAGTGTGAACACTGAAGCTTTCTTT.

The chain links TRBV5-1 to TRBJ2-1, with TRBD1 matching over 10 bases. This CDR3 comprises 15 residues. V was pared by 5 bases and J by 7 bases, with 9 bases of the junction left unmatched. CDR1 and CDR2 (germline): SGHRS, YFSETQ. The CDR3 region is CASRFPGQGSNEQFF. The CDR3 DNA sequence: TGCGCCAGCAGATTTCCGGGACAGGGGTCGAATGAGCAGTTCTTC.

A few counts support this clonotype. The CDR3 nucleotides are TGCAGTGCCAGCAACAGGGGGACTGAAGCTTTCTTT. This codes for CSASNRGTEAFF. The gene calls are TRBV20-1 and TRBJ1-1, with 8 positions matching TRBD1. In germline, CDR1 is DFQATT, CDR2 SNEGSKA (reference sequence). The CDR3 has 12 residues. Trimming removed 6 bases from V and 5 bases from J; junction bases left unmatched: 5.

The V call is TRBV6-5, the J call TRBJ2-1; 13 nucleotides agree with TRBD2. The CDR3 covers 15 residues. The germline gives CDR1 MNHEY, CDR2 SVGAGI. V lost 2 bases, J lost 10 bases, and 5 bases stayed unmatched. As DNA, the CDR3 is TGTGCCAGCAGTTACGGGACTAGCGGGGCCGGGGAGCAGTTCTTC. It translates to CASSYGTSGAGEQFF.